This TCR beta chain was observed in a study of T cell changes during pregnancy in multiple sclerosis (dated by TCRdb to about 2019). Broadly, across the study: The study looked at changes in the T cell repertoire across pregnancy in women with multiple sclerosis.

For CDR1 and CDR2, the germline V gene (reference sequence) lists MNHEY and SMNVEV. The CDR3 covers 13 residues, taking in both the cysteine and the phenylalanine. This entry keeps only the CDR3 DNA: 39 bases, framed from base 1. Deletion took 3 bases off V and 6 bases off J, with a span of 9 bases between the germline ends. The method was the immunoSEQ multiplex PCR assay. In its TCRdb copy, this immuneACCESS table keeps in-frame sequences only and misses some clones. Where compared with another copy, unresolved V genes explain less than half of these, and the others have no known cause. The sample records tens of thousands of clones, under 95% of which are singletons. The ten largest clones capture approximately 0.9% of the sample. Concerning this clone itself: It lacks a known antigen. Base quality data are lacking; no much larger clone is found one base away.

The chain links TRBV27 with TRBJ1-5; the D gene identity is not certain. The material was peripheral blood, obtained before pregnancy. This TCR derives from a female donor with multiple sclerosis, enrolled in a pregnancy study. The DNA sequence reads TGTGCCAGCAGTTTTTCGGGAGCTCAGCCCCAGCATTTT. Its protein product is CASSFSGAQPQHF.